One T cell receptor (beta chain) is described in this entry. Its antigen remains unknown. The data derive from a study of cytomegalovirus exposure and HLA in healthy donors. Study context: The same platform was used for the 100 to 150 validation repertoires and the roughly 720 first-cohort repertoires, a later analysis reported. The study, taken as a whole, reports: The study flagged approximately 180 TCR beta chains as cytomegalovirus-associated. Through in vitro validation, three CMV-associated chains were shown to be specific for CMV antigens.

The repertoire was sequenced with immunoSEQ multiplex PCR; TCRdb's copy has only in-frame clones and lacks some. In the table there are roughly 190,000 clones, roughly 86% of which are singletons. Donors were drawn from the approximately 120-subject validation cohort, separate from the approximately 700-subject first cohort. Trimming left V 0 bases short and J 0 bases short, with 12 bases between. This CDR3 has 16 residues. Germline V CDR1 and CDR2: MGHRA, YSYEKL. The clonotype comes from a man aged 25 to 40 in good health and CMV-seropositive. Sequencing was done on a sample of PBMCs. This chain uses TRBV4-1 with TRBJ2-7; D ambiguous. The CDR3 spells CASSQELGLPSYEQYF. For the CDR3, the DNA is TGCGCCAGCAGCCAAGAACTGGGTCTCCCCTCCTACGAGCAGTACTTC.